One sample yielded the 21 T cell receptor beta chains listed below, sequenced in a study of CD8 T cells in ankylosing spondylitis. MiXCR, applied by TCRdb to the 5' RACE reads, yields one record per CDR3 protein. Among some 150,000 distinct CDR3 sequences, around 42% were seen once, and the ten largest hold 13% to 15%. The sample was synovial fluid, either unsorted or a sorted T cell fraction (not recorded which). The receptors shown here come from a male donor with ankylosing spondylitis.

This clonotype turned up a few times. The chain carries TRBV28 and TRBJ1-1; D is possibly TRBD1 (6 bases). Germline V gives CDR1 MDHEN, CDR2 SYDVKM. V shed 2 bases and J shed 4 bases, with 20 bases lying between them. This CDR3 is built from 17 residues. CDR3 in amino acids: CASSLRGGEAGATEAFF. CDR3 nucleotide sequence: TGTGCCAGCAGTTTAAGGGGGGGCGAAGCGGGAGCCACTGAAGCTTTCTTT.

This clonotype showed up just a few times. CDR3 nucleotides: TGTGCCATCAGTGGGCTAGCGGGAATAGAGACCCAGTACTTC. Its translation is CAISGLAGIETQYF. V and J are TRBV10-3 and TRBJ2-5, with 9 positions matching TRBD2. Germline loops: CDR1 ENHRY, CDR2 SYGVKD. The CDR3 is 14 amino acids. With 4 bases clipped from V and 4 bases from J, the junction kept 4 bases outside the gene matches.

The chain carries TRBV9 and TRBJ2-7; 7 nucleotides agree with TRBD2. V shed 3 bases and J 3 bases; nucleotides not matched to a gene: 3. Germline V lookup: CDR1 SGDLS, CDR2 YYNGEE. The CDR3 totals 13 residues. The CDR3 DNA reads TGTGCCAGCAGCGCCTCGGGGGGCTACGAGCAGTACTTC. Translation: CASSASGGYEQYF.

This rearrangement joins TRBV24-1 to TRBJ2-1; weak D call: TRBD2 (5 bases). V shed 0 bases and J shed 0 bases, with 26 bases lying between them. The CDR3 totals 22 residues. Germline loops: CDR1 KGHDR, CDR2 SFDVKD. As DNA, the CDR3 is TGTGCCACCAGTGATTTGGTACCCGGGATACTAACGTTTAAGGGCTCCTACAATGAGCAGTTCTTC. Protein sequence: CATSDLVPGILTFKGSYNEQFF.

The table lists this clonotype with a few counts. CDR3 sequence reads: CASSSGLAGDQETQYF. The CDR3, as DNA: TGTGCCAGCAGCTCGGGACTAGCGGGAGACCAAGAGACCCAGTACTTC. The J gene is TRBJ2-5, the V gene TRBV7-2, with 14 bases identical to TRBD2. Germline loops: CDR1 SGHTA, CDR2 FQGNSA. V dropped 4 bases and J dropped 0; count of bases not matched to a gene: 1. The CDR3 is 16 residues long. Using reference TRBV7-2 and TRBJ2-5 for the parts outside the CDR3, the full variable domain is GAGVSQSPSNKVTEKGKDVELRCDPISGHTALYWYRQSLGQGLEFLIYFQGNSAPDKSGLPSDRFSAERTGGSVSTLTIQRTQQEDSAVYLCASSSGLAGDQETQYFGPGTRLLVL.

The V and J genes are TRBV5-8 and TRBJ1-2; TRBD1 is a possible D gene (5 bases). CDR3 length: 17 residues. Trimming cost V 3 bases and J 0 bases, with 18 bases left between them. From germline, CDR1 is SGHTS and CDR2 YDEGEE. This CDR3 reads CASSSPAGTLANYGYTF. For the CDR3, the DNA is TGTGCCAGCAGCTCCCCCGCAGGGACTTTAGCTAACTATGGCTACACCTTC.

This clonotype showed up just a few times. CDR3 sequence: CASSQDRGLNTEAFF. The CDR3 DNA follows: TGCGCCAGCAGCCAGGACCGGGGACTGAACACTGAAGCTTTCTTT. The chain joins TRBV4-3 to TRBJ1-1, with D perhaps matching TRBD1 (5 bases). Germline V gene sequence: CDR1 LGHNA, CDR2 YSLEER. The CDR3 length is 15 residues. V lost 3 bases and J lost 0, with 11 bases in between.

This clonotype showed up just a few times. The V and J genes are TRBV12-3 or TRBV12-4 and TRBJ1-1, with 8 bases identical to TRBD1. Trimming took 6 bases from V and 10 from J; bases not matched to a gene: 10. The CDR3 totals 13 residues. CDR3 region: CASSRGQGGGAFF. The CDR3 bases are TGTGCCAGCAGCCGAGGACAGGGCGGGGGAGCTTTCTTT.

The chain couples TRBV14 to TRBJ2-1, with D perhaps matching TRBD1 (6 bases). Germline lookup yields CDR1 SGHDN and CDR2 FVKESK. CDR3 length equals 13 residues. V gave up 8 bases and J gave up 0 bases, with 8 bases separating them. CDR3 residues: CASSQGSYNEQFF. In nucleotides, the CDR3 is TGTGCCAGCTCACAGGGCTCCTACAATGAGCAGTTCTTC.

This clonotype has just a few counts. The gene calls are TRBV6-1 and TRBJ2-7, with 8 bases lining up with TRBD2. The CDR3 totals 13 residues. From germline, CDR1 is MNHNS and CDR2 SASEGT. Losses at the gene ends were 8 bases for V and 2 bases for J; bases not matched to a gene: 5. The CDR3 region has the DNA TGTGCCAGCGCGGGGGGCCAAACCTACGAGCAGTACTTC. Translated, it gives CASAGGQTYEQYF.

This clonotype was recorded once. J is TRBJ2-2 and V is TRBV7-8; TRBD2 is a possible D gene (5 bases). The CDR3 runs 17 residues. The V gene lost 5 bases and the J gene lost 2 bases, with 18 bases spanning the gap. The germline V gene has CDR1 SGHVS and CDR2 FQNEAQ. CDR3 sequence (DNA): TGTGCCAGCAGCCGCACCAACGCGGGCTCTAACACCGGGGAGCTGTTTTTT. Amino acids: CASSRTNAGSNTGELFF.

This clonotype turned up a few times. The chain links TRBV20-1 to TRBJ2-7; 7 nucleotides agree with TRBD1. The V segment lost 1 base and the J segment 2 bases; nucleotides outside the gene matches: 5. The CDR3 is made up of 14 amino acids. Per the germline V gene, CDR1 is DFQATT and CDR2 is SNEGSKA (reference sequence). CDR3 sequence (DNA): TGCAGTGCTAGAGCGTTAGACAGGGCCTACGAGCAGTACTTC. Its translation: CSARALDRAYEQYF.

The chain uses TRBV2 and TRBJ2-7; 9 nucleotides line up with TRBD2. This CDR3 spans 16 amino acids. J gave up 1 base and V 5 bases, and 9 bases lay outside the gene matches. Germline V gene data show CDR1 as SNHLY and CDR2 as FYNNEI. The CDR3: CASSPPRTSDSYEQYF. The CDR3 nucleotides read TGTGCCAGCAGTCCACCTAGGACTAGCGATTCCTACGAGCAGTACTTC.

CDR3 nucleotides: TGTGCCAGCAGTTCCCGACAGGGTCTCGGCTACACCTTC. It translates to CASSSRQGLGYTF. V is TRBV27 and J is TRBJ1-2; 7 bases are shared with TRBD1. This CDR3 has 13 residues. Germline loops: CDR1 MNHEY, CDR2 SMNVEV (reference sequence). V lost 4 bases, J lost 8 bases, and 7 bases stayed unmatched.

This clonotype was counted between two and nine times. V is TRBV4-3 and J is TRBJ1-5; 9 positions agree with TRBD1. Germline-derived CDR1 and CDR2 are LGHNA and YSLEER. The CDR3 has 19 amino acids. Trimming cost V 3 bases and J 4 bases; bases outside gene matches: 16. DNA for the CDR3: TGCGCCAGCAGCCAGATTCCCGGGACAGGGCCTAGATGGAATCAGCCCCAGCATTTT. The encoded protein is CASSQIPGTGPRWNQPQHF.

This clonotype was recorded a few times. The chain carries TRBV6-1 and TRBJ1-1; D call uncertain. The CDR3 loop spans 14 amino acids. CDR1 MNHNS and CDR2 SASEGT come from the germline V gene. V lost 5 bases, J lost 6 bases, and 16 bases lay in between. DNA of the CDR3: TGTGCCAGCAGTCCCGGGTTGGTTTTGGCTGAAGCTTTCTTT. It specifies CASSPGLVLAEAFF.

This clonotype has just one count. CDR3 bases: TGTGCCATCGGTTTTAGCGGGAGGGCGCGGGGCACAGATACGCAGTATTTT. This translates into CAIGFSGRARGTDTQYF. The chain carries TRBV10-3 and TRBJ2-3; 11 bases align to TRBD2. Trimming cost V 8 bases and J 1 base; bases outside gene matches: 11. Germline values: CDR1 ENHRY, CDR2 SYGVKD. The CDR3 runs 17 residues.

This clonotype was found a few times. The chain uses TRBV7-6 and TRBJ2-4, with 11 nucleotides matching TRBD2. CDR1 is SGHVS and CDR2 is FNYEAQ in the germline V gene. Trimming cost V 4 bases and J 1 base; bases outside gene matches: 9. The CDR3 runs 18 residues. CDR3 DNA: TGTGCCAGCAGCTCGGGACTAGCGGCGGCGGGGGCCAAAAACATTCAGTACTTC. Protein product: CASSSGLAAAGAKNIQYF.

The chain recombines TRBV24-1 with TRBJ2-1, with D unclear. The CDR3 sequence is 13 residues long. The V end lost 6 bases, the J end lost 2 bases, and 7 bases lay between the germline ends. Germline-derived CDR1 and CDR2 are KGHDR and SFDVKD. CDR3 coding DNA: TGTGCCACCAGTCGTGGGACCTACAATGAGCAGTTCTTC. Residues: CATSRGTYNEQFF.

This CDR3 reads CATSRAWRYGYTF. The CDR3 coding sequence is TGTGCCACCAGCAGAGCCTGGCGCTATGGCTACACCTTC. The chain carries TRBV15 and TRBJ1-2; D unclear. Germline-derived CDR1 and CDR2 are LNHNV and YYDKDF (reference sequence). V was clipped by 1 base and J by 4 bases, with 7 bases between them. CDR3 length: 13 residues. Complete variable domain (other parts from reference TRBV15 and TRBJ1-2): DAMVIQNPRYQVTQFGKPVTLSCSQTLNHNVMYWYQQKSSQAPKLLFHYYDKDFNNEADTPDNFQSRRPNTSFCFLDIRSPGLGDTAMYLCATSRAWRYGYTFGSGTRLTVV.

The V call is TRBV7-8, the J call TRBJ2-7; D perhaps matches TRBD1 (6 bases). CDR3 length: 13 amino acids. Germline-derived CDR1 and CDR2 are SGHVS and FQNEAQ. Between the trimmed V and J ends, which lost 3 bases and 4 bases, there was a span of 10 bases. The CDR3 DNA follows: TGTGCCAGCAGCTTGCCAGGGGAGTACGAGCAGTACTTC. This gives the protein CASSLPGEYEQYF.